Presented here are 29 T cell receptor beta chains from one specimen sequenced in a study of shared clonotypes between healthy human individuals. In the naive CD8 group, cells lacked CD45RO and were positively selected for CCR7, so terminally differentiated effector memory CD45RA+ cells were left out. Some clones are missing from TCRdb's copy, which holds only in-frame ones; the method was immunoSEQ multiplex PCR. This table holds a few million clones, just under 95% found once. The sequencing sample was made of naive CD8+ T cells from PBMCs. Source of these receptors: a man aged 18 to 30 in good health. Some clones in this sample may be carry-over from other donors' samples.

The table lists this clone with a count of one. This chain connects TRBV4-3 to TRBJ1-2; D uncertain. Trimming took off 1 base at V and 4 bases at J, with 16 bases between the two ends. Germline V gene sequence: CDR1 LGHNA, CDR2 YSLEER. This CDR3 region has 16 residues. The chain's CDR3 is CASSQGRSRLIYGYTF. CDR3 DNA: TGCGCCAGCAGCCAAGGCAGGAGCCGCTTAATCTATGGCTACACCTTC.

The count of this clone is one. The same CDR3 arises from other DNA sequences in this sample as well. V is TRBV19 and J is TRBJ1-5; 7 bases fit TRBD1. Unmatched junction bases numbered 1, after V lost 5 bases and J lost 0 bases. CDR1 LNHDA and CDR2 SQIVND come from the germline V gene (reference sequence). This CDR3 comprises 14 residues. This CDR3 is CASSYRGSNQPQHF. In nucleotides, the CDR3 is TGTGCCAGTAGTTACAGGGGTAGCAATCAGCCCCAGCATTTT.

CDR3 residues: CASGGGQHSYNEQFF. As DNA, the CDR3 is TGTGCCAGCGGGGGAGGACAGCACTCCTACAATGAGCAGTTCTTC. This chain links TRBV6-5 with TRBJ2-1; D tentatively fits TRBD1 or TRBD2 (6 bases each). V shed 8 bases and J shed 0 bases, with 14 bases lying between them. CDR1 MNHEY and CDR2 SVGAGI come from the germline V gene. This CDR3 contains 15 residues.

This chain uses TRBV7-9 with TRBJ1-2; D is possibly TRBD1 (6 bases). The CDR3 runs 14 residues. Germline V lookup: CDR1 SEHNR, CDR2 FQNEAQ (reference sequence). V was pared by 4 bases and J by 6 bases, with 15 bases between. DNA for the CDR3: TGTGCCAGCAGCTCCGAGGACCGACAGGATGGCTACACCTTC. This gives the protein CASSSEDRQDGYTF.

The chain has TRBV27 and TRBJ2-7, with 12 positions matching TRBD2. The CDR3 totals 16 residues. Germline CDR1 reads MNHEY; CDR2 reads SMNVEV (reference sequence). V was clipped by 5 bases and J by 4 bases; unmatched bases: 9. CDR3 sequence: CASSGLTSGSLYEQYF. The CDR3, as DNA: TGTGCCAGCAGTGGGTTGACTAGCGGGAGTTTGTACGAGCAGTACTTC.

This chain joins TRBV4-3 and TRBJ2-2; D call uncertain. The CDR3 totals 13 residues. Trimming shortened V by 5 bases and J by 6 bases, and 10 bases separated the two germline ends. Looked up from germline, CDR1 is LGHNA and CDR2 is YSLEER. CDR3 sequence (DNA): TGCGCCAGCAGCTCCAAGTTGCCCGGGGAGCTGTTTTTT. Protein product: CASSSKLPGELFF.

The chain links TRBV5-4 to TRBJ2-5; 14 bases map to TRBD2. V lost 4 bases to trimming and J lost 4 bases; unmatched junction nucleotides: 3. The CDR3 extends over 15 amino acids. Germline V gene lookup returns CDR1 SGHNT and CDR2 YYREEE (reference sequence). The CDR3 reads CASSPGTSGRETQYF. The CDR3 DNA reads TGTGCCAGCAGCCCAGGGACTAGCGGGAGAGAGACCCAGTACTTC.

The chain couples TRBV11-2 to TRBJ1-4, with TRBD1 matching over 7 bases. This CDR3 is built from 14 residues. The germline V gene encodes CDR1 SGHAT and CDR2 FQNNGV. V lost 6 bases and J lost 3; bases outside the gene matches: 4. In nucleotides, the CDR3 is TGTGCCAGCAGGGGGACAGTCTCTAATGAAAAACTGTTTTTT. It specifies CASRGTVSNEKLFF.

The gene calls are TRBV2 and TRBJ2-7; TRBD1 or TRBD2 may be the D gene (5 bases each). CDR3 length: 13 amino acids. CDR1 and CDR2 (germline): SNHLY, FYNNEI. Trimming shortened V by 9 bases and J by 4 bases, and 16 bases separated the two germline ends. The CDR3 DNA sequence: TGTGCCAGAACCGGGACGGAAGGATACGAGCAGTACTTC. Encoded protein: CARTGTEGYEQYF.

The rearrangement links TRBV27 to TRBJ2-2, with D possibly being TRBD1 (6 bases). Germline values: CDR1 MNHEY, CDR2 SMNVEV (reference sequence). The CDR3 extends over 15 amino acids. Trimming cost V 6 bases and J 1 base, with 12 bases left between them. CDR3 DNA sequence: TGTGCCAGCAGACCGGACAGACTGAACACCGGGGAGCTGTTTTTT. Amino acid sequence: CASRPDRLNTGELFF.

The chain is built from TRBV13 and TRBJ2-7, with D uncertain. The CDR3 runs 12 residues. The V and J ends lost 0 bases and 5 bases respectively, with 5 bases between them. CDR1 PRHDT and CDR2 FYEKMQ come from the germline V gene (reference sequence). The CDR3, as DNA: TGTGCCAGCAGCTTAGGAGGGAACGAGCAGTACTTC. It codes for CASSLGGNEQYF.

J is TRBJ1-2 and V is TRBV6-5; 7 nucleotides line up with TRBD1. Trimming at V came to 4 bases and at J to 6 bases, leaving 14 bases not matched to a gene. Germline CDR1 reads MNHEY; CDR2 reads SVGAGI. The CDR3 totals 16 residues. CDR3 loop: CASSSPDRISSHGYTF. In nucleotides, the CDR3 is TGTGCCAGCAGTTCCCCGGACAGGATCTCTTCTCATGGCTACACCTTC.

V gene TRBV2 combines with J gene TRBJ2-3; maybe TRBD2 (8 bases). Between the trimmed V and J ends, which lost 7 bases and 3 bases, there was a span of 17 bases. CDR1 is SNHLY and CDR2 is FYNNEI in the germline V gene. This CDR3 comprises 15 residues. For the CDR3, the DNA is TGTGCCAGCAAATCGGGAGGGGGCAGGACAGATACGCAGTATTTT. This gives the protein CASKSGGGRTDTQYF.

Note on this clone: Within the sample, other DNA sequences also encode this same CDR3. V usage is TRBV9 and J usage is TRBJ2-1, with D perhaps matching TRBD2 (5 bases). Germline V lookup: CDR1 SGDLS, CDR2 YYNGEE. V dropped 2 bases and J dropped 7 bases, with 7 bases sitting between them. CDR3 length: 12 amino acids. In DNA form, the CDR3 reads TGTGCCAGCAGCGTGGAGGCGAATGAGCAGTTCTTC. Protein product: CASSVEANEQFF. Variable domain in full (rest from reference TRBV9 and TRBJ2-1): DSGVTQTPKHLITATGQRVTLRCSPRSGDLSVYWYQQSLDQGLQFLIQYYNGEERAKGNILERFSAQQFPDLHSELNLSSLELGDSALYFCASSVEANEQFFGPGTRLTVL.

The chain combines TRBV11-2 with TRBJ2-5, with TRBD2 identical over 10 bases. Trimming at V came to 5 bases and at J to 5 bases, leaving 14 bases not matched to a gene. This CDR3 is 17 amino acids long. Per germline, CDR1 SGHAT and CDR2 FQNNGV. The CDR3, as DNA: TGTGCCAGCAGCGGAGGGCTAGCGGGAGTCTTGGAGGAGACCCAGTACTTC. Translating gives CASSGGLAGVLEETQYF.

The chain combines TRBV14 with TRBJ2-1; D ambiguous. Germline CDR1 reads SGHDN; CDR2 reads FVKESK. This CDR3 region has 11 residues. V was clipped by 6 bases and J by 6 bases, with 6 bases between them. The CDR3 nucleotides read TGTGCCAGCAGTCTTGCCAATGAGCAGTTCTTC. Translated, it gives CASSLANEQFF.

The chain is built from TRBV9 and TRBJ2-1; no clear D gene. This CDR3 has 14 amino acids. Germline-derived CDR1 and CDR2 are SGDLS and YYNGEE. With 0 bases removed from V and 6 bases from J, the gap between germline ends came to 10 bases. CDR3 sequence (DNA): TGTGCCAGCAGCGTAGTTAAAGGGTTCAATGAGCAGTTCTTC. This translates into CASSVVKGFNEQFF.

The chain carries TRBV23-1 and TRBJ2-3; D might be TRBD1 or TRBD2, each matching 5 bases. TRBV23-1 is an open reading frame whose function is uncertain. The CDR3 contains 17 residues. V dropped 3 bases and J dropped 0 bases, with 16 bases sitting between them. The CDR3 region has the DNA TGCGCCAGCAGTCATACCAACAGGAGGTCTAGCACAGATACGCAGTATTTT. The encoded protein is CASSHTNRRSSTDTQYF.

Of note for this clone: This same CDR3 is encoded by further DNA sequences in the sample. The chain combines TRBV19 with TRBJ1-3; D is perhaps TRBD1 (5 bases). Germline V gene data show CDR1 as LNHDA and CDR2 as SQIVND (reference sequence). Trimming removed 2 bases from V and 1 base from J, with 6 bases in between. The CDR3 contains 14 residues. The DNA for the CDR3 is TGTGCCAGTAGTATACGGGGGTCTGGAAACACCATATATTTT. Its protein product is CASSIRGSGNTIYF. The full variable domain, its missing parts supplied by reference TRBV19 and TRBJ1-3, is DGGITQSPKYLFRKEGQNVTLSCEQNLNHDAMYWYRQDPGQGLRLIYYSQIVNDFQKGDIAEGYSVSREKKESFPLTVTSAQKNPTAFYLCASSIRGSGNTIYFGEGSWLTVV.

The chain carries TRBV7-8 and TRBJ2-3; 8 bases are shared with TRBD2. V lost 1 base to trimming and J lost 3 bases; unmatched junction nucleotides: 0. CDR3 length equals 14 residues. CDR1 and CDR2 (germline): SGHVS, FQNEAQ. The CDR3 DNA sequence: TGTGCCAGCAGCTTAGGACTAGCGACAGATACGCAGTATTTT. Translation gives CASSLGLATDTQYF.

This rearrangement joins TRBV4-2 to TRBJ2-3; 10 nucleotides align to TRBD2. The CDR3 contains 15 residues. J was trimmed by 2 bases and V by 4 bases; bases with no gene match: 3. Germline V gene sequence: CDR1 LGHNA, CDR2 YNFKEQ. The CDR3 nucleotides are TGTGCCAGCAGCCCACTAGCGGGGCTCACAGATACGCAGTATTTT. Amino acids: CASSPLAGLTDTQYF.

Note on this clone: The junction and the germline gene differ at one end; a read error may be behind it. V gene TRBV6-1 combines with J gene TRBJ1-5; D call uncertain. Germline lookup yields CDR1 MNHNS and CDR2 SASEGT. CDR3 length equals 15 residues. The CDR3 sequence: CASLMRPAGNYECTF. CDR3 DNA sequence: TGTGCCAGCTTAATGAGGCCAGCCGGAAACTACGAATGCACTTTT.

The chain uses TRBV4-3 and TRBJ1-3; D call uncertain. Germline V gene sequence: CDR1 LGHNA, CDR2 YSLEER. Trimming pared 1 base from V and 0 bases from J, leaving 10 bases between. The CDR3 totals 16 residues. This chain's CDR3 is CASSQVNPPSGNTIYF. The CDR3 DNA follows: TGCGCCAGCAGCCAAGTTAATCCCCCCTCTGGAAACACCATATATTTT.

This clone was recorded once. The CDR3 here is CASSVTSGNTEAFF. In DNA form, the CDR3 reads TGTGCCAGCAGCGTCACAAGTGGGAACACTGAAGCTTTCTTT. The V and J genes are TRBV9 and TRBJ1-1, with no clear D. Trimming stripped 2 bases from V and 1 base from J, with 9 bases between. From germline, CDR1 is SGDLS and CDR2 YYNGEE. The CDR3 is 14 amino acids.

The chain combines TRBV12-5 with TRBJ1-1; 10 bases align to TRBD1. The CDR3 totals 16 residues. V dropped 5 bases and J dropped 3; count of bases not matched to a gene: 9. The germline V gene has CDR1 LGHNT and CDR2 FRNRAP. The CDR3, as DNA: TGTGCTAGTGGTACCGGACAGGGGGTAGTGGACACTGAAGCTTTCTTT. Protein sequence: CASGTGQGVVDTEAFF.

The V and J genes are TRBV19 and TRBJ2-7; 7 positions match TRBD2. Germline CDR1 and CDR2: LNHDA and SQIVND (reference sequence). Losses at the gene ends were 4 bases for V and 2 bases for J; bases not matched to a gene: 8. The CDR3 loop spans 15 amino acids. CDR3 amino acids: CASSRSASGTYEQYF. Here the CDR3 DNA reads TGTGCCAGTAGTAGATCCGCTAGCGGTACCTACGAGCAGTACTTC.

The V call is TRBV7-9, the J call TRBJ2-1; tentatively, D is TRBD2 (6 bases). Germline assignment: CDR1 SEHNR and CDR2 FQNEAQ (reference sequence). V was shortened by 4 bases and J by 1 base, with 11 bases between the two germline ends. This CDR3 region has 15 residues. This CDR3 is CASSSRGTSYNEQFF. CDR3 nucleotide sequence: TGTGCCAGCAGCTCCAGAGGGACTTCCTACAATGAGCAGTTCTTC.

The chain carries TRBV7-9 and TRBJ2-2; D unresolved. Germline CDR1 SEHNR, CDR2 FQNEAQ (reference sequence). The length of the CDR3 is 15 residues. Trimming removed 7 bases at V and 8 bases at J, with 20 bases between. CDR3 amino acids: CASTLTRTPFGELFF. CDR3 in DNA: TGTGCCAGCACCCTAACACGGACGCCCTTTGGGGAGCTGTTTTTT. The full variable domain, rest sourced from reference TRBV7-9 and TRBJ2-2, is DTGVSQNPRHKITKRGQNVTFRCDPISEHNRLYWYRQTLGQGPEFLTYFQNEAQLEKSRLLSDRFSAERPKGSFSTLEIQRTEQGDSAMYLCASTLTRTPFGELFFGEGSRLTVL.

This chain uses TRBV7-9 with TRBJ2-1; D is ambiguous. The germline V gene encodes CDR1 SEHNR and CDR2 FQNEAQ (reference sequence). CDR3 length: 13 amino acids. V was clipped by 1 base and J by 7 bases, with 8 bases between them. This CDR3 is CASSLEKANEQFF. In DNA form, the CDR3 reads TGTGCCAGCAGCTTAGAGAAGGCGAATGAGCAGTTCTTC.